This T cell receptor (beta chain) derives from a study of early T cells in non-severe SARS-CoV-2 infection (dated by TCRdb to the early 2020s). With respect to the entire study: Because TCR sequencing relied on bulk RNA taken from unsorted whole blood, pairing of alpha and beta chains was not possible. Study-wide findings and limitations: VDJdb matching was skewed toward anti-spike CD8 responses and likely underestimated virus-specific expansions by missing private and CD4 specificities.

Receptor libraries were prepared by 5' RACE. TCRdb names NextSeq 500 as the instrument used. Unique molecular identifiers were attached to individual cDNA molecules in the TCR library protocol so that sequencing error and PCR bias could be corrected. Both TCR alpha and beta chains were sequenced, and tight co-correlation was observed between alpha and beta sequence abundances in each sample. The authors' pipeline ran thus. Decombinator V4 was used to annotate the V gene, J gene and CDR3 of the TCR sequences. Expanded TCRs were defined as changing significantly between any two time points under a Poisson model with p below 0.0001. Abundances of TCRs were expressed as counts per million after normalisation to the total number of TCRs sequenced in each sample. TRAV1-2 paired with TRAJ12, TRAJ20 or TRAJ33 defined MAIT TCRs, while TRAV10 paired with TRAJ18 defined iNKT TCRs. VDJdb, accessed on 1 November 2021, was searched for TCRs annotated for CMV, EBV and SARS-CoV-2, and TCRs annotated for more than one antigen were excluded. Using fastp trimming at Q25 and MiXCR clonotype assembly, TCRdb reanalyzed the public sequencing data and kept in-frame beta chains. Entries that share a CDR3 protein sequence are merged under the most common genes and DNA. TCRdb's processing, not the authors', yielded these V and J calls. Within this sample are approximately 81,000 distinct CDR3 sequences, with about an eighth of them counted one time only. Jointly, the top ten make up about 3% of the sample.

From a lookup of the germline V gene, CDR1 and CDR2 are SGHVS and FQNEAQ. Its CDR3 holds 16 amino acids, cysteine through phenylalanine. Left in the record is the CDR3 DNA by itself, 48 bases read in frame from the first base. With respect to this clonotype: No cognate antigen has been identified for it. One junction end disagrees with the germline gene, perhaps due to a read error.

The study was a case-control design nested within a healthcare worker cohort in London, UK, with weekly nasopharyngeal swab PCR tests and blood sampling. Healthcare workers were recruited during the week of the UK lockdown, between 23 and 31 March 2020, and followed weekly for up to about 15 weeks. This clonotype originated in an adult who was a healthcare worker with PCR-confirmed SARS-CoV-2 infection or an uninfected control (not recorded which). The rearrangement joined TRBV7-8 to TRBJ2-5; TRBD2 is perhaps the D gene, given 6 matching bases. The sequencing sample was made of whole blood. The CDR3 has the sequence CASSPKRLVLQETQYF. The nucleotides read TGTGCCAGCAGCCCAAAACGACTAGTCCTACAAGAGACCCAGTACTTT. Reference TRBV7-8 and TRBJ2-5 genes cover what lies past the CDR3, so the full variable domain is GAGVSQSPRYKVAKRGQDVALRCDPISGHVSLFWYQQALGQGPEFLTYFQNEAQLDKSGLPSDRFFAERPEGSVSTLKIQRTQQEDSAVYLCASSPKRLVLQETQYFGPGTRLLVL.